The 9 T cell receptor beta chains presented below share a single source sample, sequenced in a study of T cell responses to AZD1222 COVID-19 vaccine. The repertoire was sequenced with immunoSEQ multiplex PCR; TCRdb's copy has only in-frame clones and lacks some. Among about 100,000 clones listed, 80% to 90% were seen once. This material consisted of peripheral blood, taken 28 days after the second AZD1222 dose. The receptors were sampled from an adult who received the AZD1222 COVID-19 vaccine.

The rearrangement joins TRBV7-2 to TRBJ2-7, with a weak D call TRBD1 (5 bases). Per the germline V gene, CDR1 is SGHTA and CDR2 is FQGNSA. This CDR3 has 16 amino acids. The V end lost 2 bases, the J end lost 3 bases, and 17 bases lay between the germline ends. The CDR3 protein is CASSLLGLRGRYEQYF. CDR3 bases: TGTGCCAGCAGCTTATTAGGGTTAAGGGGTCGCTACGAGCAGTACTTC.

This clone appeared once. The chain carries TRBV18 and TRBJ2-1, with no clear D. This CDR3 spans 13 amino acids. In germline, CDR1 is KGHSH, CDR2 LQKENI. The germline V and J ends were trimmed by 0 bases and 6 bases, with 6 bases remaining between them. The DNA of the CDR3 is TGTGCCAGCTCACCACCCCCCAGCAATGAGCAGTTCTTC. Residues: CASSPPPSNEQFF.

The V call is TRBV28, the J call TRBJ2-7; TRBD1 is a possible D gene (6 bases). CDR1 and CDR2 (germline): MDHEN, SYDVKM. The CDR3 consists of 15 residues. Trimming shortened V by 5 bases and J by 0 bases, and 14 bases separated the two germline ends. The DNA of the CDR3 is TGTGCCAGCAGTCAAAGGGGGATAAGCTCCTACGAGCAGTACTTC. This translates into CASSQRGISSYEQYF.

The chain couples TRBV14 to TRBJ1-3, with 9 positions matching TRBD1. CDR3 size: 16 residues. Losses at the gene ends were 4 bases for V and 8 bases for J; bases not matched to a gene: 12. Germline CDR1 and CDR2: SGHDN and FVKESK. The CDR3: CASSPMPGTGYDTIYF. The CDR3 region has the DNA TGTGCCAGCAGCCCGATGCCCGGGACAGGGTATGACACCATATATTTT.

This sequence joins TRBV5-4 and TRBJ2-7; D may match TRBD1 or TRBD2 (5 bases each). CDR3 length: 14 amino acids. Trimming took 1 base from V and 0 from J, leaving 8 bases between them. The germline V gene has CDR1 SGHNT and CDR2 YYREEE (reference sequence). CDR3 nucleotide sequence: TGTGCCAGCAGCTTGTCAGGGAGCTCCTACGAGCAGTACTTC. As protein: CASSLSGSSYEQYF.

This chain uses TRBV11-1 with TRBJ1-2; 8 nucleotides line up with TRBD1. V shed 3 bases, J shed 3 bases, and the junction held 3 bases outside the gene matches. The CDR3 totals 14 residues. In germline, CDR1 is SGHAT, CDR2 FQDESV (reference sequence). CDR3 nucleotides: TGTGCCAGCAGCTTCGGGACAGGAGACTATGGCTACACCTTC. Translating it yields CASSFGTGDYGYTF.

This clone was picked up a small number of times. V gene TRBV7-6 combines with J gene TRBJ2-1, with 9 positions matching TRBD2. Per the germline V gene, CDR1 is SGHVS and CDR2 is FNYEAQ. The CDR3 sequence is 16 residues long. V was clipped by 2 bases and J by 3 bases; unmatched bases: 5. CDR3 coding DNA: TGTGCCAGCAGCTTAATGCGCGGGAGGGGCTACAATGAGCAGTTCTTC. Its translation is CASSLMRGRGYNEQFF.

CDR3 loop: CASSLRWTGGYEQYF. As DNA, the CDR3 is TGTGCCAGCAGCTTAAGATGGACAGGGGGATACGAGCAGTACTTC. This rearrangement joins TRBV11-1 to TRBJ2-7, with TRBD1 matching over 10 bases. Trimming at V came to 2 bases and at J to 4 bases, leaving 5 bases not matched to a gene. The CDR3 covers 15 residues. Germline V lookup: CDR1 SGHAT, CDR2 FQDESV (reference sequence).

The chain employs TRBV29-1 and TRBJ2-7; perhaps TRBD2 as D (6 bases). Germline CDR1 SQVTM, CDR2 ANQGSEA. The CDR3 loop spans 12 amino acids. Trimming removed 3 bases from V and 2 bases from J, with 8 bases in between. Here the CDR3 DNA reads TGCAGCGTTGAGGGGGGAACCTACGAGCAGTACTTC. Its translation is CSVEGGTYEQYF.